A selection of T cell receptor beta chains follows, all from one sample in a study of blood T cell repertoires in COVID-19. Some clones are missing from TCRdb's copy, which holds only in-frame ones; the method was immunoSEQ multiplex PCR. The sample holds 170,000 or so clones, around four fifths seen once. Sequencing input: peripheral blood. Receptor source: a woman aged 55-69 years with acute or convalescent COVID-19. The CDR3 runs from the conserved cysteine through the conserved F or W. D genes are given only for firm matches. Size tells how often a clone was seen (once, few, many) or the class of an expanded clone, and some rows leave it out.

DNA: TGTGCCAGCAGCCCCACGCAGGGAAATTCACCCCTCCACTTT; CDR3: CASSPTQGNSPLHF; D: -; size: -; V: TRBV2; J: TRBJ1-6
DNA: TGTGCCAGCAGTGACCTGGCAGGGCTGGGGGGCTACACCTTC; CDR3: CASSDLAGLGGYTF; D: -; size: -; V: TRBV25-1; J: TRBJ1-2
DNA: TGTGCCAGCAGCGGGCGTCCGGGGCAGGGGAATTCACCCCTCCACTTT; CDR3: CASSGRPGQGNSPLHF; D: -; size: -; V: TRBV9; J: TRBJ1-6
DNA: TGTGCCAGCAGCCAAAACCAGGGACAAGAGACCCAGTACTTC; CDR3: CASSQNQGQETQYF; D: -; size: once; V: TRBV3-1/TRBV3-2; J: TRBJ2-5
DNA: TGCAGCGTTGGCGGACTCCTGAACTATGGCTACACCTTC; CDR3: CSVGGLLNYGYTF; D: -; size: -; V: TRBV29-1; J: TRBJ1-2
DNA: TGTGCCAGCAGCTCCTTGGCGTACAGGGGGTACAATGAGCAGTTCTTC; CDR3: CASSSLAYRGYNEQFF; D: TRBD1; size: -; V: TRBV11-2; J: TRBJ2-1
DNA: TGCGCCAGCAGGCCCAGGGGCGGTTCCTACAATGAGCAGTTCTTC; CDR3: CASRPRGGSYNEQFF; D: -; size: few; V: TRBV5-1; J: TRBJ2-1
DNA: TGTGCCAGCTCAGCTAATACCCCCCGCCACAATGAGCAGTTCTTC; CDR3: CASSANTPRHNEQFF; D: -; size: -; V: TRBV18; J: TRBJ2-1
DNA: TGTGCCAGCAGCCAAGAACCGGGACTTTCCCACTACGAGCAGTACTTC; CDR3: CASSQEPGLSHYEQYF; D: -; size: -; V: TRBV4-2; J: TRBJ2-7
DNA: TGTGCCAGCAGCTTAGGAGCGGCGGCGTTCCGGGAGCAGTTCTTC; CDR3: CASSLGAAAFREQFF; D: -; size: -; V: TRBV7-9; J: TRBJ2-1
DNA: TGTGCCAGCAATTCCGACACCCCTTATGGCTACACCTTC; CDR3: CASNSDTPYGYTF; D: -; size: -; V: TRBV6-4; J: TRBJ1-2
DNA: TGTGCCTGGAGTCGTACACAGAAAGAGACCCAGTACTTC; CDR3: CAWSRTQKETQYF; D: -; size: -; V: TRBV30; J: TRBJ2-5
DNA: TGCAGTGGACTAGCCAAAAACATTCAGTACTTC; CDR3: CSGLAKNIQYF; D: -; size: -; V: TRBV20-1; J: TRBJ2-4
DNA: TGTGCCAGTAGTCGGGCTAGCTCCAAGGACTGGGCTGCCCAGTACTTC; CDR3: CASSRASSKDWAAQYF; D: -; size: -; V: TRBV19; J: TRBJ2-5
DNA: TGCAGCGCAAAAAGGTCGGCCAGGGGGGAGACCCAGTACTTC; CDR3: CSAKRSARGETQYF; D: TRBD1; size: -; V: TRBV29-1; J: TRBJ2-5
DNA: TGTGCCAGCAGCGCTACCGGGACAGGGTCAGGGGAGCTGTTTTTT; CDR3: CASSATGTGSGELFF; D: TRBD1; size: -; V: TRBV9; J: TRBJ2-2
DNA: TGTGCCAGTAGTACCTTTCAAGGACGGGGGACCTCTGGAAACACCATATATTTT; CDR3: CASSTFQGRGTSGNTIYF; D: -; size: once; V: TRBV19; J: TRBJ1-3
DNA: TGTGCCAGCAGTTTAGGATCAGGGAATCAGCCCCAGCATTTT; CDR3: CASSLGSGNQPQHF; D: -; size: -; V: TRBV27; J: TRBJ1-5
DNA: TGCGCCAGCAGCCCGGGAGGCCAACTCACCGGGGAGCTGTTTTTT; CDR3: CASSPGGQLTGELFF; D: TRBD2; size: -; V: TRBV5-1; J: TRBJ2-2
DNA: TGTGCCAGCAGTTTATTAGGCAGGGGGAGAACTGAAGCTTTCTTT; CDR3: CASSLLGRGRTEAFF; D: TRBD1; size: -; V: TRBV28; J: TRBJ1-1
DNA: TGTGCCAGTAGTGTACAGGGGGCGTCCGGGGAGCTGTTTTTT; CDR3: CASSVQGASGELFF; D: TRBD1; size: few; V: TRBV19; J: TRBJ2-2
DNA: TGTGCCAGCAGCTTAGGAGGGAAGGACAGGAGCTCCTACGAGCAGTACTTC; CDR3: CASSLGGKDRSSYEQYF; D: TRBD1; size: -; V: TRBV7-6; J: TRBJ2-7
DNA: TGTGCCAGCAGCTTGGCGCAGGGATATCAGCCCCAGCATTTT; CDR3: CASSLAQGYQPQHF; D: -; size: -; V: TRBV5-8; J: TRBJ1-5
DNA: TGTGCCAGCAGAAAAAGGACACTTAACTATGGCTACACCTTC; CDR3: CASRKRTLNYGYTF; D: -; size: -; V: TRBV28; J: TRBJ1-2
DNA: TGTGCCAGCAGCCCAAGCGGGGGGGCCGGGACCGGGGAGCTGTTTTTT; CDR3: CASSPSGGAGTGELFF; D: TRBD2; size: -; V: TRBV9; J: TRBJ2-2
DNA: TGTGCCAGCAGCTTGTGGGGCCTGGACAGGGGAGCTTTCTTT; CDR3: CASSLWGLDRGAFF; D: TRBD1; size: -; V: TRBV11-2; J: TRBJ1-1
DNA: TGTGCCAGCAGCTTGGGCCCCACAGGGGGCGCTGGCTATGGCTACACCTTC; CDR3: CASSLGPTGGAGYGYTF; D: TRBD1; size: -; V: TRBV7-2; J: TRBJ1-2
DNA: TGTGCCAGCAGCCCTTTGGGACAGGGCGGTGAAAAACTGTTTTTT; CDR3: CASSPLGQGGEKLFF; D: TRBD1; size: -; V: TRBV5-4; J: TRBJ1-4
DNA: TGTGCCAGCAGCCCGATGACCAGGGCCTCTGGAAACACCATATATTTT; CDR3: CASSPMTRASGNTIYF; D: -; size: -; V: TRBV3-1/TRBV3-2; J: TRBJ1-3
DNA: TGTGCCAGCAGTTTATCGCTTGGGGGCGGCTACACCTTC; CDR3: CASSLSLGGGYTF; D: -; size: -; V: TRBV27; J: TRBJ1-2
DNA: TGTGCCAGCAGCGAGTACGGGAGGGGGAACACCGGGGAGCTGTTTTTT; CDR3: CASSEYGRGNTGELFF; D: TRBD2; size: -; V: TRBV3-1/TRBV3-2; J: TRBJ2-2
DNA: TGTGCCAGCAGCTCTACTGGGGGCCCCTATGGCTACACCTTC; CDR3: CASSSTGGPYGYTF; D: -; size: -; V: TRBV7-2; J: TRBJ1-2
DNA: TGCGCCAGCAGACGCAATCGGGGGGAGCTGTTTTTT; CDR3: CASRRNRGELFF; D: -; size: -; V: TRBV4-3; J: TRBJ2-2
DNA: TGCGCCAGCAGCTGGGGACAGGTCCTTCGTACAGATACGCAGTATTTT; CDR3: CASSWGQVLRTDTQYF; D: TRBD1; size: once; V: TRBV5-1; J: TRBJ2-3
DNA: TGTGCCAGCAGCTCCCTTCGAAGGGGCCCTACCTACAATGAGCAGTTCTTC; CDR3: CASSSLRRGPTYNEQFF; D: -; size: -; V: TRBV7-9; J: TRBJ2-1
DNA: TGTGCCAGCAGTGACTCGTTTTCATCAACAGGCTCCCTCTATGGCTACACCTTC; CDR3: CASSDSFSSTGSLYGYTF; D: -; size: once; V: TRBV6-4; J: TRBJ1-2
DNA: TGTGCCAGCACCCTAGCGGGGGTGAGAGAGACCCAGTACTTC; CDR3: CASTLAGVRETQYF; D: TRBD2; size: -; V: TRBV5-4; J: TRBJ2-5
DNA: TGTGCCGCAGGGTTTACTGGAAACACCATATATTTT; CDR3: CAAGFTGNTIYF; D: -; size: -; V: TRBV7-9; J: TRBJ1-3
DNA: TGTGCCAGCAGCTTTTCGTATGGCTACACCTTC; CDR3: CASSFSYGYTF; D: -; size: -; V: TRBV5-6; J: TRBJ1-2
DNA: TGTGCCAGCAGGGGGGGAAATTCACCCCTCCACTTT; CDR3: CASRGGNSPLHF; D: -; size: -; V: TRBV6-5; J: TRBJ1-6
DNA: TGTGCCAGCAGCTTTACACCGGGACAGGGGATAGGGGGTGGCTATGGCTACACCTTC; CDR3: CASSFTPGQGIGGGYGYTF; D: TRBD1; size: few; V: TRBV7-2; J: TRBJ1-2
DNA: TGTGCCAGCAGTCGTATTCTGGGAGGGACAGATACGCAGTATTTT; CDR3: CASSRILGGTDTQYF; D: TRBD2; size: -; V: TRBV27; J: TRBJ2-3
DNA: TGTGCCAGCAGTCAATTGACAGGAGATCAGCCCCAGCATTTT; CDR3: CASSQLTGDQPQHF; D: -; size: few; V: TRBV6-5; J: TRBJ1-5
DNA: TGTGCCAGCAGTACGGACAGCGCCTATGGCTACACCTTC; CDR3: CASSTDSAYGYTF; D: -; size: -; V: TRBV28; J: TRBJ1-2
DNA: TGTGCCAGCTCACCTCGACAGAACGCGAACACCGGGGAGCTGTTTTTT; CDR3: CASSPRQNANTGELFF; D: -; size: -; V: TRBV18; J: TRBJ2-2
DNA: TGTGCCAGCAGTTCTTATAACATGAACACTGAAGCTTTCTTT; CDR3: CASSSYNMNTEAFF; D: -; size: -; V: TRBV6-5; J: TRBJ1-1
DNA: TGTGCCAGCGGGACAGAGGGGAGCACTGAAGCTTTCTTT; CDR3: CASGTEGSTEAFF; D: TRBD1; size: -; V: TRBV5-5; J: TRBJ1-1
DNA: TGTGCCAGCAGACGGGGAACCGGGGAGCTGTTTTTT; CDR3: CASRRGTGELFF; D: -; size: -; V: TRBV11-3; J: TRBJ2-2
DNA: TGTGCCAGCAGCGCTATCGGAGTGAACACTGAAGCTTTCTTT; CDR3: CASSAIGVNTEAFF; D: -; size: -; V: TRBV9; J: TRBJ1-1
DNA: TGTGCCAGCAGCGGACAGGGGGCGGTCGCCGGGGCCAACGTCCTGACTTTC; CDR3: CASSGQGAVAGANVLTF; D: TRBD1; size: -; V: TRBV11-3; J: TRBJ2-6
DNA: TGTGCCAGCGCGAGGGACAACTCTGGAAACACCATATATTTT; CDR3: CASARDNSGNTIYF; D: -; size: -; V: TRBV18; J: TRBJ1-3
DNA: TGTGCCAGCAGCTTACGGGGCAGGGAGGGCACTGAAGCTTTCTTT; CDR3: CASSLRGREGTEAFF; D: -; size: -; V: TRBV7-9; J: TRBJ1-1
DNA: TGTGCCAGCAGTGACGCCCCCGCGACTGCGAACACTGAAGCTTTCTTT; CDR3: CASSDAPATANTEAFF; D: -; size: -; V: TRBV6-1; J: TRBJ1-1
DNA: TGTGCCAGCAGCCGAGTTCGATCCGGAACGGGGAGCTCTGGAAACACCATATATTTT; CDR3: CASSRVRSGTGSSGNTIYF; D: -; size: -; V: TRBV4-2; J: TRBJ1-3
DNA: TGTGCCAGCAGTTCCAATATCGGGAGTCAGCCCCAGCATTTT; CDR3: CASSSNIGSQPQHF; D: -; size: -; V: TRBV7-2; J: TRBJ1-5